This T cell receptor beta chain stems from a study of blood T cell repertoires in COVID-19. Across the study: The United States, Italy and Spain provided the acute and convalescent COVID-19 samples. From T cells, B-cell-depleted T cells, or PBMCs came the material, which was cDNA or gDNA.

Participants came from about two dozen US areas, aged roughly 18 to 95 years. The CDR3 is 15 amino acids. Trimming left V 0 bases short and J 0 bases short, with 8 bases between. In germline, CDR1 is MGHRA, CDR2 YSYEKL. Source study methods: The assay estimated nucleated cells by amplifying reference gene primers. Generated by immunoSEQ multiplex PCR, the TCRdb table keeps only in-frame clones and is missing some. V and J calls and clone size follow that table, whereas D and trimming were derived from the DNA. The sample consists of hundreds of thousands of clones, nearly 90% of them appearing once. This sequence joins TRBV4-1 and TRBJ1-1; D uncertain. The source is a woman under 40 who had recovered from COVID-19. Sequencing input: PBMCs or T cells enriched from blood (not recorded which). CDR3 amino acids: CASSQDPGMNTEAFF. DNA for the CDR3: TGCGCCAGCAGCCAAGACCCAGGAATGAACACTGAAGCTTTCTTT.